This TCR beta chain was captured by sequencing in a study of CD8 T cells in ankylosing spondylitis. This clonotype was seen ten or more times. Its antigen is not identified. Study outcomes and limitations: In ankylosing spondylitis blood, a motif of eight highly homologous TCR beta variants appeared characteristic. Disease-linked clones reportedly showed significant enrichment in matched ankylosing spondylitis synovial fluid. Prior work had noted some motif variants in reactive arthritis blood and synovial fluid.

By quantitative 5'-RACE with molecular barcodes, the TCR beta libraries were made. TCRdb fed the 5' RACE reads into MiXCR, producing one record per CDR3 protein. The repertoire holds approximately 350,000 distinct CDR3 sequences, with approximately 15% as singletons. Source material: blood, either unsorted or a sorted T cell fraction (not recorded which). This receptor was taken from a male donor with ankylosing spondylitis or in good health (not recorded which).

CDR3 DNA sequence: TGTGCCAGTTCCGAGTCTTCCTACGAGCAGTACTTC. It encodes CASSESSYEQYF. V is TRBV19 and J is TRBJ2-7, with no clear D. CDR1 is LNHDA and CDR2 is SQIVND in the germline V gene (reference sequence). This CDR3 contains 12 residues. The germline V and J ends were trimmed by 8 bases and 1 base, with 9 bases remaining between them.